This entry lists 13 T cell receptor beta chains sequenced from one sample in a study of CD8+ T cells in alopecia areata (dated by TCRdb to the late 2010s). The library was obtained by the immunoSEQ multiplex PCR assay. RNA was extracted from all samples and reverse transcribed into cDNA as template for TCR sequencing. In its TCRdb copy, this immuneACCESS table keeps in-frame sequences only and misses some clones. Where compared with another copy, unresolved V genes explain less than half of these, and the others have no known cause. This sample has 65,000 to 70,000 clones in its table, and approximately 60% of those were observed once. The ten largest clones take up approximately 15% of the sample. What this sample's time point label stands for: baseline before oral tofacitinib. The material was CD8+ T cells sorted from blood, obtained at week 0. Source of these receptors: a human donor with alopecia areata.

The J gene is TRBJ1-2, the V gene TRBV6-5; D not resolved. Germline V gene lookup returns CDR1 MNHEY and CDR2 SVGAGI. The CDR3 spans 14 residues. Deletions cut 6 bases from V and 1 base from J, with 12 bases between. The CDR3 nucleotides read TGTGCCAGCAGCATACTGGGGTTTAACTATGGCTACACCTTC. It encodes CASSILGFNYGYTF.

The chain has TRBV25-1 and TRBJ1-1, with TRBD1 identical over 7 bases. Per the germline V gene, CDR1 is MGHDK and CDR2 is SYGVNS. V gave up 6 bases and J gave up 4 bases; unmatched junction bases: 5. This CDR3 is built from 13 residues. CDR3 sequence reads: CASRLTGSTEAFF. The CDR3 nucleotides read TGTGCCAGCAGGTTGACAGGGAGCACTGAAGCTTTCTTT.

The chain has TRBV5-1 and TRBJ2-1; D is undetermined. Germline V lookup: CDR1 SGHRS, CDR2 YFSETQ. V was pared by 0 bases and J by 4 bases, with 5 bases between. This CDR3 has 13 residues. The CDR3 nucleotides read TGCGCCAGCAGCTTGGACCAGTACAATGAGCAGTTCTTC. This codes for CASSLDQYNEQFF.

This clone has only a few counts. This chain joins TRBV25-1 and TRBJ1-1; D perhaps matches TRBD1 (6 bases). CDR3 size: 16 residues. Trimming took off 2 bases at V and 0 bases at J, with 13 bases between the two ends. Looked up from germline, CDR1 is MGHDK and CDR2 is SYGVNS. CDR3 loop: CASSEGGGPMNTEAFF. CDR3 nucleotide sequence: TGTGCCAGCAGTGAAGGTGGGGGCCCCATGAACACTGAAGCTTTCTTT.

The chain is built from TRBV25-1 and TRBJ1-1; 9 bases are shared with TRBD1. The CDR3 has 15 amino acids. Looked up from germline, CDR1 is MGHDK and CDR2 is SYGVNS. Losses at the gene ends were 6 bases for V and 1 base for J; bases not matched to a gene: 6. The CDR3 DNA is TGTGCCAGCAGCGACAGGGACAGGGCGAACACTGAAGCTTTCTTT. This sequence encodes CASSDRDRANTEAFF.

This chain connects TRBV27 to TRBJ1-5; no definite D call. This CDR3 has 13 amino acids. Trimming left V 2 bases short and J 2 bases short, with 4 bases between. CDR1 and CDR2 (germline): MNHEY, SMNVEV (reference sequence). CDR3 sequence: CASSLIGNQPQHF. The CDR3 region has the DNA TGTGCCAGCAGTTTAATCGGCAATCAGCCCCAGCATTTT.

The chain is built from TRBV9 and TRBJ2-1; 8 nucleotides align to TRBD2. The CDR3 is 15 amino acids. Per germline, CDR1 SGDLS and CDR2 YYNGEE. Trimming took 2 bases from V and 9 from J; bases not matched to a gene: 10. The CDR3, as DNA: TGTGCCAGCAGCGTGGAGATGGGACTAGAGGTTGAGCAGTTCTTC. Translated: CASSVEMGLEVEQFF.

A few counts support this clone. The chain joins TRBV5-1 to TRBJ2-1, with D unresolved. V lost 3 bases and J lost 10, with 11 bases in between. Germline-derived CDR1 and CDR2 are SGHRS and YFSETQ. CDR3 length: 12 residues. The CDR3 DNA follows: TGCGCCAGCAGCTGGACCCGGGCCGAGCAGTTCTTC. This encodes CASSWTRAEQFF.

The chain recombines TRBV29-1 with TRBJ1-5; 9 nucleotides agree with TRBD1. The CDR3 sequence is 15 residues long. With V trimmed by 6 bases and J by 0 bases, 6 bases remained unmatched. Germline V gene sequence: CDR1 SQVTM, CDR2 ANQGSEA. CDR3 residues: CSVSRTGDSNQPQHF. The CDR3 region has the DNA TGCAGCGTGAGCAGGACAGGGGATAGCAATCAGCCCCAGCATTTT.

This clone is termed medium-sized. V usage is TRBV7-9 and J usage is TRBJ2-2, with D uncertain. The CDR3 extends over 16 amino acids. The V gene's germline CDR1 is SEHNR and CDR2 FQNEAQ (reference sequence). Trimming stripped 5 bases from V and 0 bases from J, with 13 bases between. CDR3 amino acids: CASSPARSSNTGELFF. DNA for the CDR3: TGTGCCAGCAGCCCAGCGCGCAGTTCGAACACCGGGGAGCTGTTTTTT.

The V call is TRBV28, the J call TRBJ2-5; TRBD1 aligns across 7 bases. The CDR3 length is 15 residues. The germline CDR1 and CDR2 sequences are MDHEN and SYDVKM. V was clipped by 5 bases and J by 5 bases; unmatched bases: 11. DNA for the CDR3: TGTGCCAGCAGTACCAGGGACAGCCACCTGGAGACCCAGTACTTC. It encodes CASSTRDSHLETQYF.

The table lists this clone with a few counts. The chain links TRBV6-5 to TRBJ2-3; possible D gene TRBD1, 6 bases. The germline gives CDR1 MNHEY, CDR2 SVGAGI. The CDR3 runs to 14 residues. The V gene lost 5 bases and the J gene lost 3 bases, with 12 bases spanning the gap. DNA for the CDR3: TGTGCCAGCAGTGAGTGGGGACAAACAGATACGCAGTATTTT. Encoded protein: CASSEWGQTDTQYF.

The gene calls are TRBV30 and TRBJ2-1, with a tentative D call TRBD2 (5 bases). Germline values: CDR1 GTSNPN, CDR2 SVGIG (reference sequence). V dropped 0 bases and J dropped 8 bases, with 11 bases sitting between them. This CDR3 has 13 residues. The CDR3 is CAWSVQLADEQFF. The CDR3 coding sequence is TGTGCCTGGAGTGTACAGCTAGCTGATGAGCAGTTCTTC.